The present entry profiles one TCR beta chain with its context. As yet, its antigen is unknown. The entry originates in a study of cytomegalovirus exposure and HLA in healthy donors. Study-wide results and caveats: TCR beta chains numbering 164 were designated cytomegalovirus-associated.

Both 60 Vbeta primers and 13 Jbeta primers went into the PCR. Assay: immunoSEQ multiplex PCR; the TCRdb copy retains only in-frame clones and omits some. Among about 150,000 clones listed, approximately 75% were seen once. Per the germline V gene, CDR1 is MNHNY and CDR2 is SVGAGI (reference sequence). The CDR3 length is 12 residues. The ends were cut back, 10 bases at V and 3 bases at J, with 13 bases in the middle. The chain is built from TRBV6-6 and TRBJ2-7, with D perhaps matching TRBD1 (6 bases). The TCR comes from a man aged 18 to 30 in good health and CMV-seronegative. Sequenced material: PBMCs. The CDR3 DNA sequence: TGTGCCACAAGGGGGTCGTTCTACGAGCAGTACTTC. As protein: CATRGSFYEQYF.